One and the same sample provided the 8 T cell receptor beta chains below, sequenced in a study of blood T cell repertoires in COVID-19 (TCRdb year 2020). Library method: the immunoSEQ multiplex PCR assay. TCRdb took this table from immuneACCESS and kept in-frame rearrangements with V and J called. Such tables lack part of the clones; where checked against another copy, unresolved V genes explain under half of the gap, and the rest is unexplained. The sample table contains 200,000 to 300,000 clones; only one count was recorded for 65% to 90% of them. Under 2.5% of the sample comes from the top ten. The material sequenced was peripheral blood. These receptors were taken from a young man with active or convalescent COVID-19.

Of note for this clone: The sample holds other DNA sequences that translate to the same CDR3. For the CDR3, the DNA is TGTGCCAGCAGCCACTCAGACAGGGCCCCCTACGAGCAGTACTTC. It yields the protein CASSHSDRAPYEQYF. The rearrangement joins TRBV3-1 (or the pseudogene TRBV3-2) to TRBJ2-7; 7 bases are a match to TRBD1. The CDR3 is made up of 15 amino acids. The germline CDR1 and CDR2 sequences are LGHDT and YNNKEL (reference sequence). V gave up 3 bases and J gave up 2 bases; unmatched junction bases: 7.

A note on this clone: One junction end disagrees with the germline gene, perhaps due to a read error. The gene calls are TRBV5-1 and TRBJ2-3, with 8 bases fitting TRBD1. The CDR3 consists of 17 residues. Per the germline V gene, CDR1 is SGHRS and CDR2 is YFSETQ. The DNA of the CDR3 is TGCGCCAGCAGCTCCGGACAGGGAACCAGAGGCACGGATACGCAGTATTTT. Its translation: CASSSGQGTRGTDTQYF. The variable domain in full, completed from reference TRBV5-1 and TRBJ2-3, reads KAGVTQTPRYLIKTRGQQVTLSCSPISGHRSVSWYQQTPGQGLQFLFEYFSETQRNKGNFPGRFSGRQFSNSRSEMNVSTLELGDSALYLCASSSGQGTRGTDTQYFGPGTRLTVL.

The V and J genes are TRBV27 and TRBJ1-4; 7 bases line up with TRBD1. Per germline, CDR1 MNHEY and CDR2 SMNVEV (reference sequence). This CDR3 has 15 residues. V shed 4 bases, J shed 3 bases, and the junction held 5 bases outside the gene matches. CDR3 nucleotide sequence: TGTGCCAGCAGTTACCGACAGGGCCCTAATGAAAAACTGTTTTTT. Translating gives CASSYRQGPNEKLFF. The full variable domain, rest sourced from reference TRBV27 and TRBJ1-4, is EAQVTQNPRYLITVTGKKLTVTCSQNMNHEYMSWYRQDPGLGLRQIYYSMNVEVTDKGDVPEGYKVSRKEKRNFPLILESPSPNQTSLYFCASSYRQGPNEKLFFGSGTQLSVL.

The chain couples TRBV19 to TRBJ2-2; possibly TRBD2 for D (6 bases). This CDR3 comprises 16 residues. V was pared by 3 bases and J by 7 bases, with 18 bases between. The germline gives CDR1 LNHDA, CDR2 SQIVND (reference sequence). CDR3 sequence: CASSITGHRGYGELFF. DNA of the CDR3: TGTGCCAGTAGTATCACGGGCCATCGGGGGTACGGGGAGCTGTTTTTT.

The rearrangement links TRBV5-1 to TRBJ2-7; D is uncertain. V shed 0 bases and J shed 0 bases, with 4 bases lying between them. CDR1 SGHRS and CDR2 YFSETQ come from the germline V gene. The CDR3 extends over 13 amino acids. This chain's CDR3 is CASSLGASYEQYF. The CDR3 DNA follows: TGCGCCAGCAGCTTGGGGGCCTCCTACGAGCAGTACTTC.

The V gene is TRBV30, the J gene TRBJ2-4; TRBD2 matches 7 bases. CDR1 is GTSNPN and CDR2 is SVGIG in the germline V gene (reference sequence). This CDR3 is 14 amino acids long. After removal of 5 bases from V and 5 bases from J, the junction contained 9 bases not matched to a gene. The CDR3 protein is CAWGEGGVQNIQYF. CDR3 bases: TGTGCCTGGGGGGAGGGAGGGGTGCAAAACATTCAGTACTTC.

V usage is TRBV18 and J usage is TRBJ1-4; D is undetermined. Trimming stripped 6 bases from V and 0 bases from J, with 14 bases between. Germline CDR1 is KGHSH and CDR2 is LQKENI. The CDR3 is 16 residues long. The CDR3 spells CASSPVLRATNEKLFF. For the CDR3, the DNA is TGTGCCAGCTCCCCCGTCTTGAGGGCAACTAATGAAAAACTGTTTTTT.

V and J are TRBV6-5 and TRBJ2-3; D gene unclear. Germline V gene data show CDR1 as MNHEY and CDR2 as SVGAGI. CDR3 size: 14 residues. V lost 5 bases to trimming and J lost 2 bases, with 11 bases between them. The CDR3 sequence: CASSPAVYTDTQYF. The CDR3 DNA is TGTGCCAGCAGTCCTGCGGTTTACACAGATACGCAGTATTTT.